This T cell receptor beta chain was captured by sequencing in a study of CD8 T cells in Susac syndrome. Study conclusions and caveats: It was acknowledged in the study that its TCR sequencing and HLA analysis involved a relatively small number of individuals.

This CDR3 contains 10 residues. Trimming removed 5 bases at V and 4 bases at J, with 3 bases between. The germline V gene has CDR1 MDHEN and CDR2 SYDVKM. Worth noting for this clonotype: What it binds is not known.

Random hexamers were used to reverse transcribe roughly 0.5 to 1 ug of RNA. By means of immunoSEQ multiplex PCR, TCR beta CDR3 spanning 54 Vbeta and 13 Jbeta underwent amplification. TCRdb called the immunoSEQ multiplex PCR reads again in MiXCR, with one record for every CDR3 protein. The data hold around 150,000 distinct CDR3 sequences, with roughly 94% observed a single time. CD8+ and CD4+ T cells from blood underwent TCR beta sequencing. Negative isolation was used for CD8+ and CD4+ T cells, and FACS enrichment was applied to TEMRA cells. The rearrangement joins TRBV28 to TRBJ2-7; no clear D gene. The sequencing sample was made of CD8+ T cells from PBMCs. The clonotype originates from a human donor in good health. The CDR3 DNA sequence: TGTGCCAGCAGTCAATACGAGCAGTACTTC. This translates into CASSQYEQYF. Complete variable domain (other parts from reference TRBV28 and TRBJ2-7): DVKVTQSSRYLVKRTGEKVFLECVQDMDHENMFWYRQDPGLGLRLIYFSYDVKMKEKGDIPEGYSVSREKKERFSLILESASTNQTSMYLCASSQYEQYFGPGTRLTVT.